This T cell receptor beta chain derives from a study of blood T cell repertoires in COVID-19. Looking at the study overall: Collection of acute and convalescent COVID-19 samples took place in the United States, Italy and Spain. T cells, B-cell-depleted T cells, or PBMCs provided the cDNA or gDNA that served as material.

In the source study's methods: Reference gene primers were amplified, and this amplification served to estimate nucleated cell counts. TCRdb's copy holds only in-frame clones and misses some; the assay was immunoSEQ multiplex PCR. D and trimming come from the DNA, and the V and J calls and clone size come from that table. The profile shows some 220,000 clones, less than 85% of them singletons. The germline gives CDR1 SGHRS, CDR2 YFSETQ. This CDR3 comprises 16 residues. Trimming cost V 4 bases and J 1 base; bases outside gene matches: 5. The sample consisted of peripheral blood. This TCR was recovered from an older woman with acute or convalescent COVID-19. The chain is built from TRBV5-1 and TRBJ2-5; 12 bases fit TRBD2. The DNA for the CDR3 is TGCGCCAGCAGCACGGGACTAGCGGGCCTCCAAGAGACCCAGTACTTC. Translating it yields CASSTGLAGLQETQYF. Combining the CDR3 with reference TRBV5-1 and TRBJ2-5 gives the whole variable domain KAGVTQTPRYLIKTRGQQVTLSCSPISGHRSVSWYQQTPGQGLQFLFEYFSETQRNKGNFPGRFSGRQFSNSRSEMNVSTLELGDSALYLCASSTGLAGLQETQYFGPGTRLLVL.